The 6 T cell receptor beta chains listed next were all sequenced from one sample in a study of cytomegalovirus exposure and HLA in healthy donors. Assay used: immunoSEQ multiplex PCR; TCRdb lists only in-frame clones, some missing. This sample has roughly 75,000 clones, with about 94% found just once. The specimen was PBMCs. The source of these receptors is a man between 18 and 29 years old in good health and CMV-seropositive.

CDR3 protein: CASSTRSTGPTYEQYF. Written as DNA, the CDR3 is TGTGCCAGCAGCACCCGCTCGACAGGGCCTACCTACGAGCAGTACTTC. V usage is TRBV28 and J usage is TRBJ2-7; 7 bases are shared with TRBD1. This CDR3 is built from 16 residues. V dropped 6 bases and J dropped 2; count of bases not matched to a gene: 13. Germline CDR1 MDHEN, CDR2 SYDVKM.

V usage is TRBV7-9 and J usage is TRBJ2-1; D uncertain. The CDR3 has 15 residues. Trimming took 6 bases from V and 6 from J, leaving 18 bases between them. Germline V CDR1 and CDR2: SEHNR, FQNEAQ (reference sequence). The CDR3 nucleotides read TGTGCCAGCAGTTCCCCACTATTGGGTAGCAATGAGCAGTTCTTC. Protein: CASSSPLLGSNEQFF.

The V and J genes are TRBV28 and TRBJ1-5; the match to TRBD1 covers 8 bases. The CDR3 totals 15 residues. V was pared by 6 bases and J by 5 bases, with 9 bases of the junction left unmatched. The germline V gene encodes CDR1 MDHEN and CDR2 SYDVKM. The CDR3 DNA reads TGTGCCAGCAGACGACCGGGACAGGTTGATCAGCCCCAGCATTTT. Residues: CASRRPGQVDQPQHF.

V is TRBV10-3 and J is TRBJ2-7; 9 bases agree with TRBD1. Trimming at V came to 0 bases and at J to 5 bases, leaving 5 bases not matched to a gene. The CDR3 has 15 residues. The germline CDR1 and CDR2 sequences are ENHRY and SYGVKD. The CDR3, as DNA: TGTGCCATCAGTGAGTCGGGACAGGGCTTACACGAGCAGTACTTC. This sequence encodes CAISESGQGLHEQYF.

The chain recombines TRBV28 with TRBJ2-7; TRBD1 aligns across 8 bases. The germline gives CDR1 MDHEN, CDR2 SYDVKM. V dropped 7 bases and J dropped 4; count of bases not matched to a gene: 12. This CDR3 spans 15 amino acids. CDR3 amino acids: CASTYSPGGAYEQYF. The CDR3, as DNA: TGTGCCAGCACTTACTCTCCAGGGGGCGCGTACGAGCAGTACTTC.

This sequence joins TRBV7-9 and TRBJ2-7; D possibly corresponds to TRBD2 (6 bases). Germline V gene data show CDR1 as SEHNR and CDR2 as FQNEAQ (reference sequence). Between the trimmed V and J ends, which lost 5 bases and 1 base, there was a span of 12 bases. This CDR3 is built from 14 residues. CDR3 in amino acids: CASSDRDSSYEQYF. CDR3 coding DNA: TGTGCCAGCAGCGACCGGGACTCGTCCTACGAGCAGTACTTC.